This T cell receptor beta chain was observed in a study of CD8 T cells in ankylosing spondylitis. This clonotype was recorded many times. The antigen is unknown. General study points: Seemingly distinctive of ankylosing spondylitis blood was a TCR beta motif formed by eight highly homologous variants. Earlier reports found some motif variants in synovial fluid and blood in reactive arthritis.

In making TCR beta libraries, quantitative 5'-RACE with molecular barcodes was used. One entry per CDR3 protein, called by TCRdb with MiXCR from the 5' RACE reads. The sample carries around 250,000 distinct CDR3 sequences, over 8.5% recorded once. This receptor was identified in a male donor with ankylosing spondylitis or in good health (not recorded which). Material: blood, either unsorted or a sorted T cell fraction (not recorded which).

The CDR3 loop reads CASSLRAMNTEAFF. The DNA of the CDR3 is TGCGCCAGCAGCTTGAGGGCCATGAACACTGAAGCTTTCTTT. The V call is TRBV5-1, the J call TRBJ1-1; D call uncertain. This CDR3 is built from 14 residues. In germline, CDR1 is SGHRS, CDR2 YFSETQ. Trimming cost V 1 base and J 0 bases, with 7 bases left between them.